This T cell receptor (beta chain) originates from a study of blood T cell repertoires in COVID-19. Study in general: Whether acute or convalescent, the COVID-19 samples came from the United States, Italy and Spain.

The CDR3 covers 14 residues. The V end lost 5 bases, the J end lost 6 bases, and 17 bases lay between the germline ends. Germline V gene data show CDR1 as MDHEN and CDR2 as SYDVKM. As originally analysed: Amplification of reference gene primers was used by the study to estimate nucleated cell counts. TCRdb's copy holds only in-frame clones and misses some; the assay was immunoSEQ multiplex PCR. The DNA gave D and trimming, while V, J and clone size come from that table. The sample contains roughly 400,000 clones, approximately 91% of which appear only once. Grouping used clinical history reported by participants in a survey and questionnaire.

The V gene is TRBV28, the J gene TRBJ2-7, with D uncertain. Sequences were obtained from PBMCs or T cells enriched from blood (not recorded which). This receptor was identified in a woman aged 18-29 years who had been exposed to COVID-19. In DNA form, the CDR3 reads TGTGCCAGCAGTATTTTTGCTTTACCGAGCGAGCAGTACTTC. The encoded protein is CASSIFALPSEQYF.